One and the same sample provided the 28 T cell receptor beta chains below, sequenced in a study of blood T cell repertoires in COVID-19. Measured with immunoSEQ multiplex PCR; TCRdb has only the in-frame clones, and not every one. Of approximately 130,000 clones listed, about nine tenths were seen once; the top ten hold roughly 2.5%. The sequenced sample was peripheral blood. The receptors here all came from a man in his forties or fifties with active COVID-19.

A few counts support this clone. The chain carries TRBV19 and TRBJ1-6; D uncertain. Trimming removed 6 bases at V and 7 bases at J, with 13 bases between. The CDR3 totals 14 residues. Germline CDR1 reads LNHDA; CDR2 reads SQIVND (reference sequence). CDR3 amino acids: CASSPQERNSPLHF. In nucleotides, the CDR3 is TGTGCCAGTAGCCCCCAGGAAAGGAATTCACCCCTCCACTTT.

This sequence joins TRBV9 and TRBJ1-3; D uncertain. Germline values: CDR1 SGDLS, CDR2 YYNGEE. The CDR3 is made up of 14 amino acids. V was pared by 1 base and J by 2 bases, with 7 bases between. The CDR3 coding sequence is TGTGCCAGCAGCGTACGGGGTACTGGAAACACCATATATTTT. It specifies CASSVRGTGNTIYF. Complete variable domain (other parts from reference TRBV9 and TRBJ1-3): DSGVTQTPKHLITATGQRVTLRCSPRSGDLSVYWYQQSLDQGLQFLIQYYNGEERAKGNILERFSAQQFPDLHSELNLSSLELGDSALYFCASSVRGTGNTIYFGEGSWLTVV.

This chain connects TRBV19 to TRBJ1-6; the D is unclear. This CDR3 region has 14 residues. The V gene's germline CDR1 is LNHDA and CDR2 SQIVND (reference sequence). Trimming took off 4 bases at V and 8 bases at J, with 12 bases between the two ends. The CDR3 reads CASSTTRLDSPLHF. CDR3 DNA: TGTGCCAGTAGTACGACGAGGTTGGATTCACCCCTCCACTTT.

The V gene is TRBV4-1, the J gene TRBJ1-1; D is perhaps TRBD1 (5 bases). The V end was cut by 3 bases, the J end by 5 bases, with 10 bases between. The CDR3 is made up of 13 amino acids. The germline V gene has CDR1 MGHRA and CDR2 YSYEKL. CDR3 amino acids: CASSHSRGTEAFF. CDR3 bases: TGCGCCAGCAGCCACTCCCGGGGGACTGAAGCTTTCTTT.

This rearrangement joins TRBV5-5 to TRBJ2-2, with D maybe TRBD2 (5 bases). V lost 1 base and J lost 0, with 10 bases in between. Germline V CDR1 and CDR2: SGHKS, YYEKEE (reference sequence). The CDR3 sequence is 16 residues long. The CDR3 loop reads CASSLMGESNTGELFF. The CDR3 nucleotides are TGTGCCAGCAGCTTGATGGGAGAATCGAACACCGGGGAGCTGTTTTTT.

The V and J genes are TRBV9 and TRBJ1-6, with D perhaps TRBD1 (5 bases). The CDR3 spans 16 residues. The V and J ends lost 0 bases and 6 bases respectively, with 13 bases between them. Looked up from germline, CDR1 is SGDLS and CDR2 is YYNGEE. CDR3 residues: CASSVEGQGFNSPLHF. The DNA for the CDR3 is TGTGCCAGCAGCGTAGAGGGTCAGGGCTTTAATTCACCCCTCCACTTT.

This clone was picked up one time. This chain connects TRBV4-1 to TRBJ1-3; D might be TRBD1 (6 bases). The germline gives CDR1 MGHRA, CDR2 YSYEKL. The CDR3 has 21 residues. Trimming removed 2 bases from V and 0 bases from J, with 26 bases in between. The CDR3 here is CASSQPFYKDRLTSSGNTIYF. As DNA, the CDR3 is TGCGCCAGCAGCCAACCCTTTTATAAGGACAGACTTACTAGCTCTGGAAACACCATATATTTT.

A single count supports this clone. The CDR3 spells CAISEPGTRTEAFF. CDR3 sequence (DNA): TGTGCCATCAGTGAGCCTGGGACAAGAACTGAAGCTTTCTTT. The chain uses TRBV10-3 and TRBJ1-1; perhaps TRBD1 as D (6 bases). The CDR3 loop spans 14 amino acids. CDR1 is ENHRY and CDR2 is SYGVKD in the germline V gene. V was trimmed by 2 bases and J by 5 bases, leaving 12 bases between them.

J is TRBJ1-6 and V is TRBV19, with no clear D. Germline CDR1 is LNHDA and CDR2 is SQIVND (reference sequence). This CDR3 spans 15 amino acids. Trimming pared 9 bases from V and 5 bases from J, leaving 17 bases between. The CDR3 nucleotides are TGTGCCAGCAGTCCGGACGGGAGGAATAATTCACCCCTCCACTTT. Encoded protein: CASSPDGRNNSPLHF.

The chain is built from TRBV5-1 and TRBJ2-3; 7 bases are a match to TRBD2. The CDR3 spans 15 residues. V dropped 1 base and J dropped 2; count of bases not matched to a gene: 4. The V gene's germline CDR1 is SGHRS and CDR2 YFSETQ. CDR3 protein: CASSLPSGDTDTQYF. CDR3 DNA: TGCGCCAGCAGCTTGCCGAGCGGGGACACAGATACGCAGTATTTT. The entire variable domain, with the rest obtained from reference TRBV5-1 and TRBJ2-3, is as follows: KAGVTQTPRYLIKTRGQQVTLSCSPISGHRSVSWYQQTPGQGLQFLFEYFSETQRNKGNFPGRFSGRQFSNSRSEMNVSTLELGDSALYLCASSLPSGDTDTQYFGPGTRLTVL.

The chain recombines TRBV7-2 with TRBJ2-4; D gene uncertain. Trimming removed 1 base from V and 8 bases from J, with 12 bases in between. CDR3 length: 14 amino acids. The germline gives CDR1 SGHTA, CDR2 FQGNSA. CDR3: CASSLGLAGDIQYF. CDR3 nucleotide sequence: TGTGCCAGCAGCTTAGGTCTGGCAGGTGACATTCAGTACTTC.

V gene TRBV4-1 combines with J gene TRBJ2-7; TRBD2 matches 9 bases. Germline V CDR1 and CDR2: MGHRA, YSYEKL. The CDR3 runs 17 residues. Trimming at V came to 3 bases and at J to 2 bases, leaving 11 bases not matched to a gene. CDR3 protein: CASSQVGGRGGPYEQYF. The CDR3 bases are TGCGCCAGCAGCCAGGTCGGCGGGCGGGGGGGACCCTACGAGCAGTACTTC.

This clone occurred once. In DNA form, the CDR3 reads TGTGCCTGGAGTGTACCCAGGGCCACTGAAGCTTTCTTT. Translation: CAWSVPRATEAFF. The rearrangement uses TRBV30 and TRBJ1-1; possible D gene TRBD1, 5 bases. V was shortened by 0 bases and J by 4 bases, with 9 bases between the two germline ends. There are 13 residues in the CDR3. In germline, CDR1 is GTSNPN, CDR2 SVGIG (reference sequence).

The V and J genes are TRBV6-5 and TRBJ1-2, with 9 bases lining up with TRBD1. The ends lost 3 bases at V and 7 bases at J; junction bases unmatched: 3. The CDR3 is 13 amino acids. Looked up from germline, CDR1 is MNHEY and CDR2 is SVGAGI. The CDR3 loop reads CASSYQDRGGYTF. CDR3 sequence (DNA): TGTGCCAGCAGTTATCAGGACAGGGGTGGCTACACCTTC.

The chain recombines TRBV14 with TRBJ2-1, with 7 bases lining up with TRBD1. This CDR3 is built from 15 residues. V trimming: 4 bases; J trimming: 9 bases; junction bases outside the gene matches: 12. Germline CDR1 SGHDN, CDR2 FVKESK. The CDR3 protein is CASSLGTALGGEQFF. CDR3 bases: TGTGCCAGCAGCCTAGGGACAGCTCTAGGCGGTGAGCAGTTCTTC.

The chain combines TRBV5-1 with TRBJ2-7; the D gene is possibly TRBD2 (6 bases). The V gene lost 0 bases and the J gene lost 3 bases, with 13 bases spanning the gap. The length of the CDR3 is 15 residues. Germline V gives CDR1 SGHRS, CDR2 YFSETQ. The CDR3 spells CASSLASGGSYEQYF. CDR3 bases: TGCGCCAGCAGCTTGGCCAGTGGGGGGAGCTACGAGCAGTACTTC. Filled out from reference TRBV5-1 and TRBJ2-7, the complete variable domain reads KAGVTQTPRYLIKTRGQQVTLSCSPISGHRSVSWYQQTPGQGLQFLFEYFSETQRNKGNFPGRFSGRQFSNSRSEMNVSTLELGDSALYLCASSLASGGSYEQYFGPGTRLTVT.

The chain has TRBV19 and TRBJ2-2; TRBD2 matches 8 bases. This CDR3 is built from 14 residues. CDR1 is LNHDA, CDR2 SQIVND, per germline (reference sequence). V gave up 7 bases and J gave up 8 bases; unmatched junction bases: 9. Here the CDR3 reads CASKTRGARGELFF. CDR3 sequence (DNA): TGTGCCAGTAAAACGCGGGGGGCCAGGGGGGAGCTGTTTTTT.

This clone has just one count. The chain joins TRBV2 to TRBJ2-5; 13 nucleotides agree with TRBD2. With 5 bases clipped from V and 2 bases from J, the junction kept 5 bases outside the gene matches. CDR1 SNHLY and CDR2 FYNNEI come from the germline V gene. This CDR3 contains 16 residues. In DNA, the CDR3 is TGTGCCAGCAGTTGGACTAGCGGGGGTAGACAAGAGACCCAGTACTTC. It encodes CASSWTSGGRQETQYF.

This clone was detected only a few times. The rearrangement uses TRBV19 and TRBJ2-1; 9 bases fit TRBD2. This CDR3 is built from 15 residues. The V and J ends lost 3 bases and 7 bases, in that order; junction bases with no gene match: 7. The germline gives CDR1 LNHDA, CDR2 SQIVND (reference sequence). The CDR3 region has the DNA TGTGCCAGTAGTATTGTTGGCGGGGGGGTTAATGAGCAGTTCTTC. It specifies CASSIVGGGVNEQFF. The full variable domain, rest sourced from reference TRBV19 and TRBJ2-1, is DGGITQSPKYLFRKEGQNVTLSCEQNLNHDAMYWYRQDPGQGLRLIYYSQIVNDFQKGDIAEGYSVSREKKESFPLTVTSAQKNPTAFYLCASSIVGGGVNEQFFGPGTRLTVL.

The rearrangement uses TRBV7-2 and TRBJ2-1, with D possibly TRBD2 on 6 matching bases. This CDR3 spans 14 amino acids. Trimming removed 5 bases at V and 6 bases at J, with 14 bases between. The germline CDR1 and CDR2 sequences are SGHTA and FQGNSA. The CDR3 DNA is TGTGCCAGCAGCCCCAGCCGGGACTCCAATGAGCAGTTCTTC. It encodes CASSPSRDSNEQFF.

The CDR3 DNA reads TGTGCCAGCAGCGTAGTGACAGGGGCCACTGAAGCTTTCTTT. Residues: CASSVVTGATEAFF. The chain has TRBV9 and TRBJ1-1, with TRBD1 matching 8 bases. V was pared by 0 bases and J by 4 bases, with 2 bases of the junction left unmatched. Germline CDR1 reads SGDLS; CDR2 reads YYNGEE. There are 14 residues in the CDR3.

V usage is TRBV10-3 and J usage is TRBJ2-3, with 7 bases fitting TRBD2. CDR3 size: 15 residues. V was clipped by 7 bases and J by 6 bases; unmatched bases: 13. Germline lookup yields CDR1 ENHRY and CDR2 SYGVKD. Here the CDR3 DNA reads TGTGCCATCACCCCTGGGACTAAGTCCGTCGATACGCAGTATTTT. Protein product: CAITPGTKSVDTQYF.

This clone has just one count. J is TRBJ2-3 and V is TRBV7-2, with TRBD2 matching 10 bases. This CDR3 region has 16 residues. The germline V gene encodes CDR1 SGHTA and CDR2 FQGNSA. Unmatched junction bases numbered 12, after V lost 6 bases and J lost 6 bases. CDR3 region: CASRQLSGGAMDTQYF. DNA for the CDR3: TGTGCCAGCAGACAACTAAGCGGGGGGGCAATGGATACGCAGTATTTT.

J is TRBJ2-5 and V is TRBV2; possible D gene TRBD2, 5 bases. The V end lost 6 bases, the J end lost 4 bases, and 12 bases lay between the germline ends. This CDR3 comprises 13 residues. Germline CDR1 and CDR2: SNHLY and FYNNEI. The CDR3: CASRETRGETQYF. DNA for the CDR3: TGTGCCAGCAGGGAAACTAGAGGAGAGACCCAGTACTTC.

V gene TRBV18 combines with J gene TRBJ2-2, with TRBD1 matching over 7 bases. The trim removed 9 bases at V and 1 base at J, leaving 11 bases unmatched. Germline CDR1 and CDR2: KGHSH and LQKENI. The CDR3 sequence is 16 residues long. The DNA of the CDR3 is TGTGCCAGTAAAAGCCGGGACAGAGAGAACACCGGGGAGCTGTTTTTT. It is translated as CASKSRDRENTGELFF. The variable domain in full, completed from reference TRBV18 and TRBJ2-2, reads NAGVMQNPRHLVRRRGQEARLRCSPMKGHSHVYWYRQLPEEGLKFMVYLQKENIIDESGMPKERFSAEFPKEGPSILRIQQVVRGDSAAYFCASKSRDRENTGELFFGEGSRLTVL.

The chain recombines TRBV19 with TRBJ1-1, with TRBD1 matching 7 bases. Losses at the gene ends were 5 bases for V and 0 bases for J; bases not matched to a gene: 3. The CDR3 has 14 amino acids. CDR1 is LNHDA, CDR2 SQIVND, per germline (reference sequence). CDR3 protein: CASSAGQVNTEAFF. The CDR3 nucleotides read TGTGCCAGTAGTGCTGGACAGGTGAACACTGAAGCTTTCTTT.

The rearrangement links TRBV3-1 (or the pseudogene TRBV3-2) to TRBJ2-6; 7 nucleotides line up with TRBD2. The CDR3 runs 12 residues. Germline V lookup: CDR1 LGHDT, CDR2 YNNKEL (reference sequence). Trimming took 11 bases from V and 2 from J; bases not matched to a gene: 0. This CDR3 reads CAAGAGANVLTF. CDR3 DNA sequence: TGTGCCGCGGGAGCTGGGGCCAACGTCCTGACTTTC.

There are a few counts of this clone. This sequence joins TRBV11-2 and TRBJ1-1; maybe TRBD1 (6 bases). The V and J ends lost 5 bases and 5 bases respectively, with 12 bases between them. This CDR3 spans 13 amino acids. CDR1 and CDR2 (germline): SGHAT, FQNNGV. The CDR3 reads CASSIDRKTEAFF. The CDR3 nucleotides are TGTGCCAGCAGCATCGACAGGAAGACTGAAGCTTTCTTT.